The rows below give T cell receptor beta chains drawn from one sample of a study of T cells in lung cancer brain metastases. The data were produced by immunoSEQ multiplex PCR, yet TCRdb's version contains in-frame clones alone and is incomplete. The sample carries some 4,700 clones, about 88% recorded once. Sequencing used tumor tissue from the primary lung tumor. The receptors originated from a woman aged 45 to 65 with non-small cell lung cancer. CDR3s include the opening cysteine and the closing phenylalanine or tryptophan. The D gene is left open where the match is weak. A row's size may be missing; if present it is once, few, many or a size class.

d_call,j_call,v_call,clone_size,cdr3_nt,cdr3_aa
TRBD2,TRBJ2-2,TRBV27,.,TGTGCCAGCAGTTCCCTCCGGGCTAGCGGGAACACCGGGGAGCTGTTTTTT,CASSSLRASGNTGELFF
.,TRBJ2-5,TRBV19,.,TGTGCCAGTAGTATAGAAACGGGAGTCGGAGAGACCCAGTACTTC,CASSIETGVGETQYF
.,TRBJ1-2,TRBV2,.,TGTGCCAGTAGTGAAGAAGGGACAAACTATGGCTACACCTTC,CASSEEGTNYGYTF
TRBD2,TRBJ2-7,TRBV30,.,TGTGCCTGGAGTCACACTAGCGGGAGACATAGGCAGTACTTC,CAWSHTSGRHRQYF
.,TRBJ2-3,TRBV7-9,.,TGTGCCAGCAGCGCGATGGCGGCTACTAGCACAGATACGCAGTATTTT,CASSAMAATSTDTQYF
TRBD1,TRBJ2-3,TRBV19,.,TGTGCCAGTAGGACAGGGTCTGGTACGCAGTATTTT,CASRTGSGTQYF
TRBD1,TRBJ2-5,TRBV27,.,TGTGCCAGCAGTTATGGGACAGGGGGTTGGGAGACCCAGTACTTC,CASSYGTGGWETQYF
.,TRBJ1-1,TRBV10-3,.,TGTGCCATCAGTGAGTCCTCCTTGGGCCGCCAAGCTTTCTTT,CAISESSLGRQAFF
TRBD1,TRBJ2-1,TRBV13,.,TGTGCCAGCAGTTATGACAGGGCCAATGAGCAGTTCTTC,CASSYDRANEQFF
.,TRBJ2-5,TRBV27,.,TGTGCCAGCAGTTTATCAGAGGGAGCAGGCCAGTACTTC,CASSLSEGAGQYF
.,TRBJ2-5,TRBV7-2,.,TGTGCCAGCAGCCGGCTGGGTAGGGAGACCCAGTACTTC,CASSRLGRETQYF
.,TRBJ1-1,TRBV15,.,TGTGCCACCAGCAGACCTTCACGGGGAGCAACTGAAGCTTTCTTT,CATSRPSRGATEAFF
.,TRBJ2-7,TRBV4-2,.,TGTGCCAGCAGCCAGTATGCACAATCGTCCTACGAGCAGTACTTC,CASSQYAQSSYEQYF
.,TRBJ2-7,TRBV18,.,TGTGCCAGCTCACCAGTGACAAAAGGATTCGGCTCCTACGAGCAGTACTTC,CASSPVTKGFGSYEQYF
.,TRBJ2-6,TRBV27,.,TGTGCCAGTACCGGGTCTGGGGCCAACGTCCTGACTTTC,CASTGSGANVLTF
.,TRBJ1-1,TRBV30,.,TGTGCCTGGAGTTGGCAAACTAACACTGAAGCTTTCTTT,CAWSWQTNTEAFF
.,TRBJ1-5,TRBV18,.,TGTGCCAGCTCGGCCTCGGCAGATAATCAGCCCCAGCATTTT,CASSASADNQPQHF
.,TRBJ2-3,TRBV28,.,TGTGCCAGCACGGGGACATCTAGCACAGATACGCAGTATTTT,CASTGTSSTDTQYF
.,TRBJ2-5,TRBV5-8,.,TGTGCCAGCAGCTTTGGGTCCAACCAAGAGACCCAGTACTTC,CASSFGSNQETQYF
TRBD2,TRBJ2-1,TRBV19,few,TGTGCCAGTAGTATAGGTATGGGCGGGAGGGCCGGCGATGAGCAGTTCTTC,CASSIGMGGRAGDEQFF
TRBD1,TRBJ1-5,TRBV29-1,.,TGCAGCTGCCAGGGGGAGAGCAATCAGCCCCAGCATTTT,CSCQGESNQPQHF
TRBD1,TRBJ1-3,TRBV5-1,.,TGCGCCAGTAGGGGACAGGCGGCCGGGGGAAACACCATATATTTT,CASRGQAAGGNTIYF
TRBD2,TRBJ2-5,TRBV30,.,TGTGCCTGGATTAGTGGGGGGGTTGAGGCCAAACAAGAGACCCAGTACTTC,CAWISGGVEAKQETQYF
.,TRBJ2-5,TRBV27,.,TGTGCCAGCAGTCGGCGGCCCTACAGCCAAGAGACCCAGTACTTC,CASSRRPYSQETQYF
.,TRBJ1-2,TRBV15,once,TGTGCCACCAGCAGAGGGACACCCCTCTATGGCTACACCTTC,CATSRGTPLYGYTF
.,TRBJ1-5,TRBV28,.,TGTGCCAGTATACGGAGCCCCAATCAGCCCCAGCATTTT,CASIRSPNQPQHF
TRBD2,TRBJ2-1,TRBV5-1,few,TGCGCCAGCAGCCAGACTAGCGGGAGGGCTAATGAGCAGTTCTTC,CASSQTSGRANEQFF
.,TRBJ1-2,TRBV29-1,.,TGCAGCGTTGATGTCGGGGGTGGCTACACCTTC,CSVDVGGGYTF
.,TRBJ2-7,TRBV7-8,.,TGTGCCAGCAGCTTAGATCCAGCGTTCTTCTACGAGCAGTACTTC,CASSLDPAFFYEQYF
TRBD1,TRBJ2-1,TRBV5-1,.,TGCGCCAGCAGCCAAGGGACAGGGAGCTCCTACAATGAGCAGTTCTTC,CASSQGTGSSYNEQFF
TRBD1,TRBJ2-3,TRBV6-4,.,TGTGCCAGCAGTCCGGACAGGGCGGTAGATACGCAGTATTTT,CASSPDRAVDTQYF
.,TRBJ1-1,TRBV5-4,few,TGTGCCAGCAGCTCCCGGACCCTCCCGGGCACTGAAGCTTTCTTT,CASSSRTLPGTEAFF
TRBD2,TRBJ2-7,TRBV18,.,TGTGCCAGCTCACCGGGCGGGGGCTCCTACGAGCAGTACTTC,CASSPGGGSYEQYF
TRBD2,TRBJ2-7,TRBV10-3,.,TGTGCCATCCGCCAAAGTGTGCGGGAGGGCCTCAACGAGCAGTACTTC,CAIRQSVREGLNEQYF
TRBD2,TRBJ2-7,TRBV7-9,.,TGTGCCAGCAGCTCACCTGGGACTAGCGGCCCCGCCTACGAGCAGTACTTC,CASSSPGTSGPAYEQYF
.,TRBJ1-5,TRBV6-1,.,TGTGCCAGCAGTGCCGGGGTAGGGCTTTATCAGCCCCAGCATTTT,CASSAGVGLYQPQHF
.,TRBJ2-5,TRBV30,once,TGTGCCTGGAGATTCCATGAGGAGACCCAGTACTTC,CAWRFHEETQYF
TRBD1,TRBJ2-3,TRBV11-2,.,TGTGCCAGCAGCTTAGTTACAGGGGGCACAGATACGCAGTATTTT,CASSLVTGGTDTQYF
TRBD1,TRBJ1-1,TRBV5-4,.,TGTGCCAGCAGCAAAGACAGGGGGCCTAGGAACACTGAAGCTTTCTTT,CASSKDRGPRNTEAFF
TRBD1,TRBJ2-7,TRBV5-1,.,TGCGCCAGCAGCCCGACAGGGGGAAACTACGAGCAGTACTTC,CASSPTGGNYEQYF
.,TRBJ2-7,TRBV2,.,TGTGTCAGCAGTGCTCAACGGGCGAGCTCCTACGAGCAGTACTTC,CVSSAQRASSYEQYF
.,TRBJ1-4,TRBV30,few,TGTGCCTGGAGACAACCAGGACGGACTAATGAAAAACTGTTTTTT,CAWRQPGRTNEKLFF
.,TRBJ2-7,TRBV5-1,.,TGCGCCAGCAGCCCCGGGGCACTCCCCACCTACGAGCAGTACTTC,CASSPGALPTYEQYF
TRBD1,TRBJ2-5,TRBV7-9,once,TGTGCCAGCAGCCAGGACAGGTTTTCCCAAGAGACCCAGTACTTC,CASSQDRFSQETQYF
TRBD2,TRBJ2-1,TRBV19,.,TGTGCCAGTAGTATTTGGGAAGCGGGAGGAAATGAGCAGTTCTTC,CASSIWEAGGNEQFF
TRBD1,TRBJ2-1,TRBV4-3,.,TGCGCCAGCAGCCAAGATTACGCCGGGACAGGGGGCTACAATGAGCAGTTCTTC,CASSQDYAGTGGYNEQFF
TRBD1,TRBJ2-7,TRBV18,.,TGTGCCAGCTCGTACGGCAGGGGGCAGATCCACGAGCAGTACTTC,CASSYGRGQIHEQYF
.,TRBJ1-2,TRBV29-1,.,TGCAGCGATGGAAGACCTGGCTACACCTTC,CSDGRPGYTF
.,TRBJ2-7,TRBV9,.,TGTGCCAGCAGCGTAACAGGGAACGATTACGAGCAGTACTTC,CASSVTGNDYEQYF
.,TRBJ1-1,TRBV6-5,.,TGTGCCAGCAGCTATGCAGCGACAAACACTGAAGCTTTCTTT,CASSYAATNTEAFF
.,TRBJ1-1,TRBV5-1,.,TGCGCCAGCAGCTTGGACGGGCCTGCGAGCACTGAAGCTTTCTTT,CASSLDGPASTEAFF